Sequencing of this T cell receptor (beta chain) was carried out in a study of CD8 T cells in Susac syndrome. The CDR3 spans 18 residues. Germline V gives CDR1 LGHNA, CDR2 YSLEER. Trimming took 0 bases from V and 0 from J; bases not matched to a gene: 4. RNA totalling roughly 0.45 to 1 ug underwent reverse transcription with random hexamers. MiXCR, applied by TCRdb to the immunoSEQ multiplex PCR reads, yields one record per CDR3 protein. The data contain 200,000 or so distinct CDR3 sequences, nearly 97% of them singletons. Stable or active relapsing-remitting multiple sclerosis, untreated and meeting revised McDonald criteria, defined the controls.

The TCR was taken from a human donor with multiple sclerosis. Material: CD4+ T cells from PBMCs. The chain carries TRBV4-3 and TRBJ2-3; 12 nucleotides agree with TRBD2. The CDR3 DNA sequence: TGCGCCAGCAGCCAAGACGCTAGCGGGGGGGATAGCACAGATACGCAGTATTTT. Its protein product is CASSQDASGGDSTDTQYF.